This TCR beta chain was obtained from a study of OX40 agonist ivuxolimab in advanced cancers. The overall study: Patients were 65% to 85% male with ages about 20 to 79, mean approximately 58. Three patients responded partially, comprising one with hepatocellular carcinoma and two with cutaneous melanoma. General observations from the study: Dosing at 0.1 to 3.0 mg/kg was accompanied by clonal expansion of CD4+ and CD8+ blood T cells by week 6.

The CDR3 is 19 residues long. Germline CDR1 reads KGHSH; CDR2 reads LQKENI. J lost 5 bases, V lost 2 bases, and 10 bases had no gene match. A remark on this clone: Its antigen is not identified.

Profiling relied on immunoSEQ multiplex PCR, and the TCRdb table lists in-frame clones only, not all of them. The sample has approximately 80,000 clones, roughly 87% seen once. The rearrangement links TRBV18 to TRBJ2-1; 15 bases match TRBD2. The source was CD4+ or CD8+ T cells sorted from blood, collected in a trial of the OX40 agonist ivuxolimab. This TCR derives from an adult with an advanced solid tumor such as melanoma, head and neck, liver or kidney cancer. Here the CDR3 DNA reads TGTGCCAGCTCACCAACGACGCCTGGACTAGCGGGAGGGGACAATGAGCAGTTCTTC. Encoded protein: CASSPTTPGLAGGDNEQFF.